This T cell receptor beta chain was found in a study of T cell responses to AZD1222 COVID-19 vaccine (dated by TCRdb to the early 2020s). For context, the study as a whole: AZD1222 recipients with second doses at about 4 weeks or about 12 weeks were pooled, because spike-specific TCR depth and breadth did not differ between schedules. A total of just over 230 trial participants underwent TCR sequencing, of whom 207 had received two doses of AZD1222 and roughly 26 had received two doses of the MenACWY control vaccine. Enrollment into the trials was organized by age into subgroups of 18-55, 56-69 and 70-plus years, and those subgroups contained roughly 150, 30 and 60 TCR-sequenced participants, respectively. Broad study findings and their caveats: Because no samples from the day 14 peak response were available, repertoires could be characterized only after the peak T cell response. Participants were mostly white British and included more females than males, and it was suggested by the authors that clonal diversity may have been underestimated. In the small 56-69-year group, the increase in depth fell short of significance, most likely because of low power. The vaccine-associated CD4 TCRs covered the entire spike protein, and the dominant responses fell in regions 160-218 and 743-854. Conclusions about previously exposed vaccinees are limited, since just 6 or 7 AZD1222 recipients were seropositive for SARS-CoV-2 at baseline. Nearly half of unique spike-specific TCRs reportedly recognized epitopes outside regions mutated in the B.1.351 and B.1.1.7 variants. After two AZD1222 doses, spike-specific TCR breadth and depth were significantly higher than at day 0 and than in MenACWY recipients.

According to the study, the label for this sample's time point signals: baseline before first vaccination. The vaccinee samples were drawn from two UK trials, COV001 and COV002, one of which was a single-blind randomized controlled phase 2/3 trial testing AZD1222 (ChAdOx1 nCoV-19) in healthy adults. Trial participant PBMC samples were collected at day 0 and day 28 after the second dose for TCRbeta chain sequencing. This clone was observed once. What this receptor recognizes is not known. Nothing much larger sits one base from this clone, and base qualities are not available. The CDR3 covers 12 residues, taking in both the cysteine and the phenylalanine. Only CDR3 DNA remains: 36 bases, in frame from the first base. Compared with germline, V lacks 4 bases and J lacks 3 bases; bases without a gene match: 0. Sequences LGHDT (CDR1) and YNNKEL (CDR2) are obtained from the germline V gene (reference sequence).

The CDR3 regions of human TCRbeta chains were analyzed by immunosequencing. Concerning the study's data processing: Repertoire TCRs were checked for matches against a reference library of SARS-CoV-2-specific TCRs that had been generated using the MIRA antigen-specificity platform. Breadth meant the fraction of unique TCRs that were SARS-CoV-2-associated, whereas depth meant the fraction of total T cells that were SARS-CoV-2-associated. Using the MIRA data, each spike-specific TCR was mapped to the spike region that the TCR reacts to and placed in a CD4 or CD8 class. Log10-transformed breadth and depth values were compared by one-way ANOVA with Sidak's multiple comparisons tests. TCRdb's version of the immuneACCESS table is confined to in-frame rearrangements and falls short of the full clone set. An unresolved V gene accounts for under half of the shortfall where checked; the remainder is of unknown origin. The V and J calls and the clone size are those of that table, but D and trimming were determined from the DNA. The table for this sample lists 120,000 or so clones; around 89% of them were counted only once. Of the sample, 1.5% to 1.9% falls within the top ten clones.

The input for sequencing was peripheral blood, taken on day 0 of AZD1222 vaccination. The receptor was derived from an adult in good health. Recombination joined TRBV3-1 (or the pseudogene TRBV3-2) with TRBJ2-7; TRBD1 matches 7 bases in the middle. At the DNA level, the sequence is TGTGCCAGCAGCCGACAGGGCTACGAGCAGTACTTC. This translates into CASSRQGYEQYF.